This TCR beta chain derives from a study of T-cell memory formation after mild COVID-19. In the study overall: TCR clusters were mostly confined to one donor each.

Many counts were recorded for this clonotype. TCRdb passed the 5' RACE reads through MiXCR, listing each CDR3 protein once. The data show fewer than 150,000 distinct CDR3 sequences, about 15% seen once. Trimming stripped 6 bases from V and 8 bases from J, with 19 bases between. In germline, CDR1 is MNHEY, CDR2 SVGEGT. The CDR3 length is 14 residues. The chain joins TRBV6-2 or TRBV6-3 to TRBJ2-5, with D tentatively TRBD2 (6 bases). The sample was PBMCs or a T cell subset sorted from them (not recorded which). This TCR was recovered from a man aged 18 to 35 who had mild COVID-19 (a few samples of this study predate the infection). Cell type and time point are not known. CDR3 in amino acids: CASRDRTGLKTQYF. The CDR3 DNA is TGTGCCAGCAGAGACCGAACGGGACTGAAAACCCAGTACTTC.